Presented here are 21 T cell receptor beta chains from one specimen sequenced in a study of T cell changes during pregnancy in multiple sclerosis. TCRdb's copy holds only in-frame clones and misses some; the assay was immunoSEQ multiplex PCR. Counted here are 40,000 to 50,000 clones, roughly 93% occurring once; the ten biggest clones make up roughly 3.9%. This material consisted of CD8+ T cells from peripheral blood mononuclear cells, taken after pregnancy. These receptors were collected from a female donor with multiple sclerosis, enrolled in a pregnancy study.

This rearrangement joins TRBV29-1 to TRBJ2-7; 10 bases are shared with TRBD2. The V segment lost 7 bases and the J segment 4 bases; nucleotides outside the gene matches: 7. The CDR3 extends over 13 amino acids. Germline V gene sequence: CDR1 SQVTM, CDR2 ANQGSEA. CDR3 loop: CSAGTSEEYEQYF. In DNA form, the CDR3 reads TGCAGCGCTGGGACTAGCGAGGAATACGAGCAGTACTTC.

The gene calls are TRBV27 and TRBJ2-2; 9 nucleotides line up with TRBD1. Trimming took 3 bases from V and 4 from J; bases not matched to a gene: 9. CDR1 is MNHEY, CDR2 SMNVEV, per germline (reference sequence). This CDR3 has 17 amino acids. CDR3 DNA sequence: TGTGCCAGCAGTTTGCCCCTACAGGGGGCTAGCACCGGGGAGCTGTTTTTT. This sequence encodes CASSLPLQGASTGELFF.

This clone was found a few times. V usage is TRBV29-1 and J usage is TRBJ1-2; perhaps TRBD1 as D (6 bases). The length of the CDR3 is 12 residues. With 7 bases removed from V and 0 bases from J, the gap between germline ends came to 9 bases. Germline CDR1 is SQVTM and CDR2 is ANQGSEA. The CDR3 is CSAWTANYGYTF. Here the CDR3 DNA reads TGCAGCGCATGGACAGCTAACTATGGCTACACCTTC.

The gene calls are TRBV28 and TRBJ1-5; 7 bases map to TRBD1. V lost 7 bases and J lost 6; bases outside the gene matches: 6. The germline V gene encodes CDR1 MDHEN and CDR2 SYDVKM. The CDR3 runs 13 residues. CDR3 residues: CASTHTGAQPQHF. CDR3 nucleotide sequence: TGTGCCAGCACCCACACAGGGGCTCAGCCCCAGCATTTT.

The chain combines TRBV28 with TRBJ2-7; D is perhaps TRBD2 (6 bases). The germline CDR1 and CDR2 sequences are MDHEN and SYDVKM. Trimming removed 8 bases from V and 1 base from J, with 9 bases in between. This CDR3 region has 12 residues. The CDR3 region has the DNA TGTGCCAGCTGGGACTTATCCTACGAGCAGTACTTC. Amino acid sequence: CASWDLSYEQYF.

CDR3 nucleotides: TGTGCCAGCCACTTCGGGGGAGGCACAGATACGCAGTATTTT. Encoded protein: CASHFGGGTDTQYF. The chain combines TRBV13 with TRBJ2-3, with D perhaps TRBD2 (6 bases). Per the germline V gene, CDR1 is PRHDT and CDR2 is FYEKMQ (reference sequence). The CDR3 length is 14 residues. Trimming took 8 bases from V and 1 from J, leaving 13 bases between them.

This rearrangement joins TRBV16 to TRBJ2-4, with D possibly matching TRBD1 (6 bases). The CDR3 totals 15 residues. Germline CDR1 reads KGHSY; CDR2 reads FQNENV. Trimming pared 2 bases from V and 3 bases from J, leaving 11 bases between. This CDR3 reads CASSQATGFKNIQYF. The CDR3 bases are TGTGCCAGCAGCCAAGCAACAGGGTTCAAAAACATTCAGTACTTC.

V usage is TRBV27 and J usage is TRBJ2-7; D possibly corresponds to TRBD1 (6 bases). V shed 5 bases and J shed 6 bases, with 17 bases lying between them. Germline CDR1 is MNHEY and CDR2 is SMNVEV (reference sequence). This CDR3 region has 14 residues. The CDR3 loop reads CASSTGTRATEQYF. The CDR3 DNA reads TGTGCCAGCAGTACCGGGACACGGGCTACCGAGCAGTACTTC.

This chain uses TRBV7-2 with TRBJ2-7, with TRBD1 matching 7 bases. CDR1 is SGHTA and CDR2 is FQGNSA in the germline V gene. V lost 5 bases to trimming and J lost 9 bases; unmatched junction nucleotides: 4. The CDR3 is 11 amino acids. CDR3 sequence: CASSLNRGQYF. CDR3 nucleotides: TGTGCCAGCAGCCTCAACAGGGGGCAGTACTTC.

This clone was seen only once. This chain uses TRBV7-9 with TRBJ1-4; D may be TRBD1 (5 bases). Per the germline V gene, CDR1 is SEHNR and CDR2 is FQNEAQ (reference sequence). V lost 5 bases, J lost 0 bases, and 13 bases lay in between. This CDR3 has 16 residues. The CDR3: CASSQGGGATNEKLFF. The CDR3 region has the DNA TGTGCCAGCAGCCAGGGCGGGGGGGCAACTAATGAAAAACTGTTTTTT.

V and J are TRBV7-9 and TRBJ1-4, with D perhaps matching TRBD1 (6 bases). Trimming took 10 bases from V and 5 from J, leaving 20 bases between them. The CDR3 runs to 15 residues. Germline V CDR1 and CDR2: SEHNR, FQNEAQ (reference sequence). CDR3 DNA sequence: TGTGCCACCTCATCTAAGGACAGTTCAAATGAAAAACTGTTTTTT. Its protein product is CATSSKDSSNEKLFF.

The J gene is TRBJ2-2, the V gene TRBV29-1, with D tentatively TRBD2 (5 bases). V lost 6 bases and J 5 bases, leaving 16 bases between the germline ends. In germline, CDR1 is SQVTM, CDR2 ANQGSEA. This CDR3 is built from 14 residues. This CDR3 is CSVRTRGLTGELFF. The CDR3 DNA reads as TGCAGCGTACGCACTAGAGGACTGACCGGGGAGCTGTTTTTT.

The CDR3 reads CASSPGPAGGPATDTQYF. CDR3 bases: TGTGCCAGTAGCCCCGGGCCAGCGGGAGGCCCTGCCACAGATACGCAGTATTTT. The chain employs TRBV19 and TRBJ2-3; 9 bases agree with TRBD2. The CDR3 has 18 amino acids. The V gene's germline CDR1 is LNHDA and CDR2 SQIVND (reference sequence). The ends lost 6 bases at V and 2 bases at J; junction bases unmatched: 15.

This clone was observed once. This chain uses TRBV5-1 with TRBJ1-4; 9 positions agree with TRBD1. Germline V gives CDR1 SGHRS, CDR2 YFSETQ. CDR3 size: 15 residues. Trimming took 4 bases from V and 5 from J; bases not matched to a gene: 6. The DNA for the CDR3 is TGCGCCAGCAGCCTCTGGACAGGGGCAAATGAAAAACTGTTTTTT. Protein: CASSLWTGANEKLFF.

The chain employs TRBV6-5 and TRBJ2-2; the D gene is possibly TRBD2 (6 bases). The CDR3 has 13 residues. CDR1 MNHEY and CDR2 SVGAGI come from the germline V gene. V lost 4 bases to trimming and J lost 6 bases, with 9 bases between them. The CDR3 loop reads CASSFTGAGELFF. The DNA of the CDR3 is TGTGCCAGCAGTTTCACGGGGGCCGGGGAGCTGTTTTTT.

The chain links TRBV28 to TRBJ2-3, with 9 nucleotides matching TRBD2. CDR3 length: 12 residues. Per the germline V gene, CDR1 is MDHEN and CDR2 is SYDVKM. V shed 6 bases and J 14 bases; nucleotides not matched to a gene: 9. The CDR3 sequence is CASSRSGRMWYF. The CDR3 bases are TGTGCCAGCAGCCGTAGCGGGAGAATGTGGTATTTT.

This clone came up once. The CDR3 protein is CASSLSAAGLGYGYTF. The CDR3 nucleotides read TGTGCCAGCAGTTTATCGGCGGCGGGATTGGGGTATGGCTACACCTTC. The rearrangement uses TRBV27 and TRBJ1-2; D is unclear. Trimming cost V 0 bases and J 5 bases, with 16 bases left between them. The CDR3 is 16 amino acids. Germline V lookup: CDR1 MNHEY, CDR2 SMNVEV (reference sequence).

V gene TRBV29-1 combines with J gene TRBJ2-5; 8 bases are a match to TRBD1. J lost 2 bases, V lost 8 bases, and 7 bases had no gene match. The CDR3 is made up of 13 amino acids. Germline V lookup: CDR1 SQVTM, CDR2 ANQGSEA. In DNA form, the CDR3 reads TGCAGCTCATGGACAGGGAGACAAGAGACCCAGTACTTC. This translates into CSSWTGRQETQYF.

V usage is TRBV27 and J usage is TRBJ2-7, with TRBD2 matching over 14 bases. The CDR3 spans 14 residues. V gave up 6 bases and J gave up 7 bases; unmatched junction bases: 5. The germline V gene has CDR1 MNHEY and CDR2 SMNVEV (reference sequence). The CDR3 is CASSSGTSGSEQYF. In nucleotides, the CDR3 is TGTGCCAGCAGCTCCGGGACTAGCGGGAGTGAGCAGTACTTC.

This sequence joins TRBV2 and TRBJ1-3, with D unclear. Between the trimmed V and J ends, which lost 8 bases and 5 bases, there was a span of 4 bases. Looked up from germline, CDR1 is SNHLY and CDR2 is FYNNEI. The CDR3 consists of 10 residues. The CDR3 spells CASGRNTIYF. CDR3 coding DNA: TGTGCCAGCGGCAGAAACACCATATATTTT.

The V and J genes are TRBV19 and TRBJ2-7; no definite D call. The CDR3 covers 13 residues. From germline, CDR1 is LNHDA and CDR2 SQIVND (reference sequence). V lost 3 bases to trimming and J lost 5 bases, with 11 bases between them. The CDR3 DNA reads TGTGCCAGTAGTATTGGAACGCGGAACGAGCAGTACTTC. Encoded protein: CASSIGTRNEQYF.